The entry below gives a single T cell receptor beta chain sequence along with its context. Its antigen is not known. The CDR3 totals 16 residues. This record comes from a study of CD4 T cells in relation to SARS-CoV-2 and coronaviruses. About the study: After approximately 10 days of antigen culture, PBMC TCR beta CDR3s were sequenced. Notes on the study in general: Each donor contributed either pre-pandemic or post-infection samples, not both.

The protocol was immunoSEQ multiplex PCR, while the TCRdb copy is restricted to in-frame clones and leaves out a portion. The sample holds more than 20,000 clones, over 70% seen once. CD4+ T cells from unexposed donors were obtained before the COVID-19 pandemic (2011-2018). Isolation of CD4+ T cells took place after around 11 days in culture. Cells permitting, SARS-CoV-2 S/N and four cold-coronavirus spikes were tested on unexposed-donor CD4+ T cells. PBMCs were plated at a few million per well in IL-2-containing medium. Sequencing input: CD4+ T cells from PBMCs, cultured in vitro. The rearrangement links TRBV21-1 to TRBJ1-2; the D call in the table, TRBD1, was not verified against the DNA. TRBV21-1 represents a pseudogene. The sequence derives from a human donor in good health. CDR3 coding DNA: TGTGCCAGCCTTAACTCCGCAGGGAAAGCTAACTATGGCTACACCTTC. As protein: CASLNSAGKANYGYTF.